The 17 T cell receptor beta chains reported below all come from one sample, sequenced in a study of radiotherapy plus CTLA-4 blockade in lung cancer. Only in-frame clones appear in the TCRdb table, and some are missing; sequencing was by immunoSEQ multiplex PCR. The profile shows about 67,000 clones, approximately 79% of them singletons. The sample in question was peripheral blood, obtained from a patient treated with radiotherapy plus ipilimumab. These receptors were obtained from a human donor with non-small cell lung cancer whose response to radiotherapy plus ipilimumab could not be evaluated. Some clones in this sample may be carry-over from other donors' samples.

The CDR3 here is CASSMGVDTIYGYTF. The DNA of the CDR3 is TGTGCCAGTAGTATGGGAGTCGACACCATATATGGCTACACCTTC. The chain employs TRBV19 and TRBJ1-2; D uncertain. This CDR3 has 15 residues. Germline lookup yields CDR1 LNHDA and CDR2 SQIVND (reference sequence). V was trimmed by 3 bases and J by 5 bases, leaving 16 bases between them.

V usage is TRBV2 and J usage is TRBJ2-2; 10 bases align to TRBD1. V shed 4 bases and J 4 bases; nucleotides not matched to a gene: 3. Germline CDR1 reads SNHLY; CDR2 reads FYNNEI. The CDR3 runs to 15 residues. CDR3 nucleotides: TGTGCCAGCAGTGGTCGGACAGGGGGCACCGGGGAGCTGTTTTTT. This sequence encodes CASSGRTGGTGELFF.

The chain uses TRBV5-1 and TRBJ2-7, with 10 bases that match TRBD2. The CDR3 is made up of 17 amino acids. From germline, CDR1 is SGHRS and CDR2 YFSETQ. J gave up 0 bases and V 2 bases, and 8 bases lay outside the gene matches. The CDR3: CASSLGASGGLSYEQYF. The CDR3 nucleotides are TGCGCCAGCAGCTTAGGGGCTAGCGGGGGCCTCTCCTACGAGCAGTACTTC.

The chain couples TRBV7-9 to TRBJ2-7, with 7 bases matching TRBD2. CDR1 SEHNR and CDR2 FQNEAQ come from the germline V gene (reference sequence). The CDR3 consists of 14 residues. Trimming took 8 bases from V and 2 from J; bases not matched to a gene: 9. CDR3 sequence reads: CASASGGGTYEQYF. CDR3 DNA sequence: TGTGCCAGCGCTTCGGGGGGAGGCACCTACGAGCAGTACTTC.

The chain combines TRBV29-1 with TRBJ1-2; 7 bases line up with TRBD1. Germline trimming cut 3 bases from V and 3 bases from J; bases unmatched to any gene: 7. CDR1 SQVTM and CDR2 ANQGSEA come from the germline V gene. This CDR3 is built from 14 residues. The CDR3 protein is CSVDPSGTDYGYTF. CDR3 DNA: TGCAGCGTTGACCCATCCGGGACAGACTATGGCTACACCTTC.

The chain joins TRBV28 to TRBJ2-1; D gene unclear. The CDR3 spans 11 residues. Looked up from germline, CDR1 is MDHEN and CDR2 is SYDVKM. CDR3 in amino acids: CGVSGWNEQFF. In nucleotides, the CDR3 is TGTGGCGTCTCCGGGTGGAATGAGCAGTTCTTC.

DNA of the CDR3: TGTGCCAGCAGTTCCGGACTAGCGGGGCCCGAGACCCAGTACTTC. This codes for CASSSGLAGPETQYF. The chain combines TRBV9 with TRBJ2-5; 12 nucleotides agree with TRBD2. CDR3 size: 15 residues. With V trimmed by 5 bases and J by 5 bases, 7 bases remained unmatched. Germline V gene lookup returns CDR1 SGDLS and CDR2 YYNGEE.

The gene calls are TRBV9 and TRBJ1-1, with TRBD1 as a possible D gene (5 bases). The CDR3 has 15 residues. Germline-derived CDR1 and CDR2 are SGDLS and YYNGEE. The V end was cut by 0 bases, the J end by 0 bases, with 9 bases between. The CDR3 nucleotides are TGTGCCAGCAGCGTAGTGGGGCATATGAACACTGAAGCTTTCTTT. Its protein product is CASSVVGHMNTEAFF.

The V gene is TRBV6-1, the J gene TRBJ2-7; D may be TRBD1 (6 bases). V was clipped by 1 base and J by 3 bases, with 16 bases between them. CDR1 is MNHNS, CDR2 SASEGT, per germline. The CDR3 runs to 16 residues. CDR3 bases: TGTGCCAGCAGTGAAGTTGGAGGACAGACTTTCTACGAGCAGTACTTC. Its protein product is CASSEVGGQTFYEQYF.

The gene calls are TRBV2 and TRBJ1-1; D is uncertain. The CDR3 runs 15 residues. Trimming left V 7 bases short and J 0 bases short, with 15 bases between. The germline V gene has CDR1 SNHLY and CDR2 FYNNEI. The CDR3 loop reads CASTSSWRMNTEAFF. CDR3 bases: TGTGCCAGCACCTCTTCCTGGAGGATGAACACTGAAGCTTTCTTT.

The chain uses TRBV6-5 and TRBJ2-7; D possibly corresponds to TRBD1 (5 bases). The CDR3 length is 11 residues. Germline CDR1 MNHEY, CDR2 SVGAGI. The ends were cut back, 6 bases at V and 8 bases at J, with 11 bases in the middle. The CDR3: CASSVQVQQYF. The CDR3 nucleotides are TGTGCCAGCAGCGTACAGGTACAGCAGTACTTC.

J is TRBJ1-1 and V is TRBV5-1; a weak D match, TRBD1 (5 bases). V was shortened by 4 bases and J by 3 bases, with 10 bases between the two germline ends. CDR3 size: 13 residues. The V gene's germline CDR1 is SGHRS and CDR2 YFSETQ. CDR3 in DNA: TGCGCCAGCAGCCGGGGGGGGGACACTGAAGCTTTCTTT. It is translated as CASSRGGDTEAFF.

This clone was seen a handful of times. This chain connects TRBV7-8 to TRBJ2-1; TRBD2 matches at 10 bases. The germline gives CDR1 SGHVS, CDR2 FQNEAQ. CDR3 length equals 15 residues. J gave up 4 bases and V 5 bases, and 5 bases lay outside the gene matches. The CDR3 reads CASSPLAGAYNEQFF. In DNA form, the CDR3 reads TGTGCCAGCAGCCCCCTAGCGGGGGCATACAATGAGCAGTTCTTC.

The chain links TRBV27 to TRBJ2-3, with TRBD2 matching 15 bases. The CDR3 runs 19 residues. Germline CDR1 reads MNHEY; CDR2 reads SMNVEV (reference sequence). V dropped 6 bases and J dropped 3; count of bases not matched to a gene: 13. This CDR3 reads CASSRGLAGGGGWTDTQYF. The CDR3 DNA is TGTGCCAGCAGCCGGGGACTAGCGGGGGGTGGGGGTTGGACAGATACGCAGTATTTT.

The chain uses TRBV10-3 and TRBJ2-5; tentative D call: TRBD2 (5 bases). Trimming removed 6 bases from V and 2 bases from J, with 16 bases in between. The CDR3 runs 15 residues. CDR1 is ENHRY and CDR2 is SYGVKD in the germline V gene. The CDR3 bases are TGTGCCATCAGCGAGAATACGGAGGAACAAGAGACCCAGTACTTC. Its translation: CAISENTEEQETQYF.

The V call is TRBV27, the J call TRBJ1-1; unclear D gene. The CDR3 is 17 residues long. V was pared by 3 bases and J by 1 base, with 18 bases between. Germline V gives CDR1 MNHEY, CDR2 SMNVEV (reference sequence). The CDR3 region has the DNA TGTGCCAGCAGTTTCTACTTACCCGCCGGCGGGAACACTGAAGCTTTCTTT. It codes for CASSFYLPAGGNTEAFF.

The chain couples TRBV7-2 to TRBJ2-5; D may be TRBD1 (5 bases). Germline V gene data show CDR1 as SGHTA and CDR2 as FQGNSA. Trimming shortened V by 1 base and J by 4 bases, and 16 bases separated the two germline ends. CDR3 length equals 16 residues. The CDR3 DNA reads as TGTGCCAGCAGCTTAGTAGCAAGCAGGGTCGGAGAGACCCAGTACTTC. It is translated as CASSLVASRVGETQYF.